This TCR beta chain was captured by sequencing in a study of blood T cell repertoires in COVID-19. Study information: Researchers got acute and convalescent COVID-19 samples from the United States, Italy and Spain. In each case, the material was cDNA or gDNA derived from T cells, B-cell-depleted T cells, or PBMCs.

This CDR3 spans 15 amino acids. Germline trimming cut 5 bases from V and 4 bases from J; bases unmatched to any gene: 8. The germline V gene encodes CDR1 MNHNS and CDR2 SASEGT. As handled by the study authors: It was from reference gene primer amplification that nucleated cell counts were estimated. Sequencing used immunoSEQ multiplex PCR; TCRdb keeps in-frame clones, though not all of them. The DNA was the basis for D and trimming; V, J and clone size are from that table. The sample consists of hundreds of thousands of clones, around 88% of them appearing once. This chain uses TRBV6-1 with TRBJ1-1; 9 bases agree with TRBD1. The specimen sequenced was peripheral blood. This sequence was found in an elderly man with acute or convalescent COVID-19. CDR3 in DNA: TGTGCCAGCAGTCAGGGGACAGGGTACCGCACTGAAGCTTTCTTT. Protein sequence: CASSQGTGYRTEAFF.